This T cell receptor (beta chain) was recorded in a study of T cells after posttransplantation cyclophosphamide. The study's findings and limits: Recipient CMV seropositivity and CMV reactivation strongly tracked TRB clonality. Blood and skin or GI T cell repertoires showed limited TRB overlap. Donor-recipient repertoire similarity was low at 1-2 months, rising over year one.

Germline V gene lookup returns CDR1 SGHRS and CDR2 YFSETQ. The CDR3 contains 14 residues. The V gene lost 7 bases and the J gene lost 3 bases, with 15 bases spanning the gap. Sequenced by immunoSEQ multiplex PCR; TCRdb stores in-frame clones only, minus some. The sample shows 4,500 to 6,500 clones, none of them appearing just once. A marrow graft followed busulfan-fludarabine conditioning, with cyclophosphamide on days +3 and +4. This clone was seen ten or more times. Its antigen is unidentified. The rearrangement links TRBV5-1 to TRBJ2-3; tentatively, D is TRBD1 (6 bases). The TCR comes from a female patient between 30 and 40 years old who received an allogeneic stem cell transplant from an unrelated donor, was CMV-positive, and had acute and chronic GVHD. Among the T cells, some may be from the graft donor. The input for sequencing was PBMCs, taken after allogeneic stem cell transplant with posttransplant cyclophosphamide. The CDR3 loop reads CASRLHRETDTQYF. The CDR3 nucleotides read TGCGCCAGCCGCCTTCACAGGGAGACAGATACGCAGTATTTT.